What follows is one T cell receptor beta chain and its context. The data derive from a study of blood T cell repertoires in COVID-19. Measured with immunoSEQ multiplex PCR; TCRdb has only the in-frame clones, and not every one. The sample comprises about 15,000 clones, approximately 84% of which are singletons, and 17% rests with the top ten. This CDR3 is built from 14 residues. Between the trimmed V and J ends, which lost 10 bases and 2 bases, there was a span of 18 bases. Germline CDR1 reads SNHLY; CDR2 reads FYNNEI. J is TRBJ2-7 and V is TRBV2; tentative D call: TRBD2 (7 bases). The clonotype comes from a human donor in a cohort sampled during active COVID-19. What was sequenced was peripheral blood. The CDR3 sequence is CAISARGGPYEQYF. The CDR3 region has the DNA TGTGCCATCTCAGCGAGGGGGGGGCCCTACGAGCAGTACTTC.